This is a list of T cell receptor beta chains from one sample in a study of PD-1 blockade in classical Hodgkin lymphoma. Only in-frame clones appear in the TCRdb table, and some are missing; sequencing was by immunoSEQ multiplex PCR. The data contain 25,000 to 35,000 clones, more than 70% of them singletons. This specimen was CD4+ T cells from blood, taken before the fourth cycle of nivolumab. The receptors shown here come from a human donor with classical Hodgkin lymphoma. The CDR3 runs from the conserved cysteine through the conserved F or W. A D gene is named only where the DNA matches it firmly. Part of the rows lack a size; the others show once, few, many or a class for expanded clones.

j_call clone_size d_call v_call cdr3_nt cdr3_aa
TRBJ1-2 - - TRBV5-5 TGTGCCAGCAGCACCCGTCTTTCGGGGGCTAACTATGGCTACACCTTC CASSTRLSGANYGYTF
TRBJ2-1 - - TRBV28 TGTGCCAGCAGTCTAAATCAGTTCGGGAAGGGTTATGAGCAGTTCTTC CASSLNQFGKGYEQFF
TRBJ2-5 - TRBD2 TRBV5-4 TGTGCCAGCAGCTTACTGACTAGCGGAGTTTACCAAGAGACCCAGTACTTC CASSLLTSGVYQETQYF
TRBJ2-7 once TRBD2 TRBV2 TGTGCCAGCAGTAATTCCTGGACTAGCGGGATCGAGTCAACTACCTACGAGCAGTACTTC CASSNSWTSGIESTTYEQYF
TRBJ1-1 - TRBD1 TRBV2 TGTGCCAGCTGGGGACAGGGATGGACTGAAGCTTTCTTT CASWGQGWTEAFF
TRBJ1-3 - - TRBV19 TGTGCCAGTCGACCCGATAGCTCTGGAAACACCATATATTTT CASRPDSSGNTIYF
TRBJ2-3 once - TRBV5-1 TGCGCCAGCAGCCCGGCCACCCACACAGATACGCAGTATTTT CASSPATHTDTQYF
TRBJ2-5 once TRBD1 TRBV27 TGTGCCAGCAGTTGGGGACAGGGGGTAAAGACCCAGTACTTC CASSWGQGVKTQYF
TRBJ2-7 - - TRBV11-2 TGTGCCAGCAGCTTGGTCGTAGTGGCGGGGTCCTACGAGCAGTACTTC CASSLVVVAGSYEQYF
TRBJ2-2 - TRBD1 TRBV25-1 TGTGCCAGCGGTGACAGGGTGAACACCGGGGAGCTGTTTTTT CASGDRVNTGELFF
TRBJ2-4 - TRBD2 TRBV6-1 TGTGCCAGCAGTGAGGGGGGGAAAAACATTCAGTACTTC CASSEGGKNIQYF
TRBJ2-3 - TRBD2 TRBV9 TGTGCCAGCAGCGTAGGTCTAGCGGGATTCGCCCGCACAGATACGCAGTATTTT CASSVGLAGFARTDTQYF
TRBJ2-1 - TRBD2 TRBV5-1 TGCGCCAGCAGCTCGAGGACTAGCGGAAACGGGAATGAGCAGTTCTTC CASSSRTSGNGNEQFF
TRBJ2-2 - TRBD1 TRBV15 TGTGCCACCAGCAGAGATCGTTGGACAGGACAAGACGGGGAGCTGTTTTTT CATSRDRWTGQDGELFF
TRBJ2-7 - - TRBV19 TGTGCCAGTACCGCCACCTGGGGTTGGGAGCAGTACTTC CASTATWGWEQYF
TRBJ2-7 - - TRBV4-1 TGCGCCAGCAGCGTAGGGGATGCCTACGAGCAGTACTTC CASSVGDAYEQYF
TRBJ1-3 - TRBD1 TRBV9 TGTGCCAGCAGCCTCCGGGCTGGACAGGGGGCAAACACCATATATTTT CASSLRAGQGANTIYF
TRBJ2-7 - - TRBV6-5 TGTGCCAGCAGTTACTCTACAGGTGGAGGCTACGAGCAGTACTTC CASSYSTGGGYEQYF